The clone carrying this T cell receptor (beta chain) was found once. The protocol was immunoSEQ multiplex PCR, while the TCRdb copy is restricted to in-frame clones and leaves out a portion. The repertoire consists of roughly 100,000 clones, with roughly nine tenths occurring once and the leading ten covering 0.92%. Germline V gene data show CDR1 as KGHDR and CDR2 as SFDVKD. Trimming removed 4 bases at V and 3 bases at J, with 12 bases between. CDR3 length: 15 residues. This specimen belongs to a study of control samples from healthy donors and cancer patients. The J gene is TRBJ1-5, the V gene TRBV24-1; unclear D gene. The TCR sequence derives from a woman aged 30 to 39 in good health. The sequencing sample was made of blood. In DNA, the CDR3 is TGTGCCACCAGTGACCAGTCGGGTTTCAATCAGCCCCAGCATTTT. This encodes CATSDQSGFNQPQHF.